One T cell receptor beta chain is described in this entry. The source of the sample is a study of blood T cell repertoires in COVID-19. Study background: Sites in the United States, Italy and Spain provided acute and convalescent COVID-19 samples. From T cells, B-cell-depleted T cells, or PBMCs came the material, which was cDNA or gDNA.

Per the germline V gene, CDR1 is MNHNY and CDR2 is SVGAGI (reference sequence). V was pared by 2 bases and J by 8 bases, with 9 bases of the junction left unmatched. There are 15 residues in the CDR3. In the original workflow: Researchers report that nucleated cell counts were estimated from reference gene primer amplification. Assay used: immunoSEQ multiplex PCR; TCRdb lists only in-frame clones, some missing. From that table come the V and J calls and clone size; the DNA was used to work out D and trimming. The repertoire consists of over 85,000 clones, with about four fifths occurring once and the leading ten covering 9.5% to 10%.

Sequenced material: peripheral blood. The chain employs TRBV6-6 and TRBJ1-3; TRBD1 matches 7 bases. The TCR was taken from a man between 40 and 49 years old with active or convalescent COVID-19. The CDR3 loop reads CASSYLAGGTDTIYF. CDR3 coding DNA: TGTGCCAGCAGTTACCTGGCAGGGGGGACGGACACCATATATTTT.